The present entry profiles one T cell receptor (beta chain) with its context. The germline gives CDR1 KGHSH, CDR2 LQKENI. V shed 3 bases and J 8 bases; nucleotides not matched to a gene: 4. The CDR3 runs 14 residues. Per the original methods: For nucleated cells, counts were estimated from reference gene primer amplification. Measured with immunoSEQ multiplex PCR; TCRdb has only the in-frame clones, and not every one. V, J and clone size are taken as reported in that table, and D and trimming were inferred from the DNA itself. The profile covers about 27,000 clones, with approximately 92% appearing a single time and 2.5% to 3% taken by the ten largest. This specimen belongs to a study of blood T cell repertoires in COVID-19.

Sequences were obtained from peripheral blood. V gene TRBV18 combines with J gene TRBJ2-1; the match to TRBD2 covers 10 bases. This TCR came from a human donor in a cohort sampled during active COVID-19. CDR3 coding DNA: TGTGCCAGCTCACCGGGACTAGCGAACGATGAGCAGTTCTTC. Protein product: CASSPGLANDEQFF.